Below are 11 T cell receptor beta chains sequenced from a single sample in a study of cytomegalovirus exposure and HLA in healthy donors. Primers included in the PCR were 60 Vbeta and 13 Jbeta primers. Here immunoSEQ multiplex PCR was the method, and the copy in TCRdb shows in-frame clones only, minus some. The sample contains over 65,000 clones, less than 80% of which appear only once. Sequenced: PBMCs. The receptors originated from a man in his sixties in good health and CMV-seropositive.

Comments on this clone: One end of the junction fails to match germline, which may point to a read error. As DNA, the CDR3 is TGTTCCAGCAGTTGGGGACAGGGGGCGATTGAGGAGCAGTTCTTC. Its translation: CSSSWGQGAIEEQFF. The rearrangement links TRBV7-9 to TRBJ2-1; 12 positions agree with TRBD1. CDR3 length: 15 residues. Per the germline V gene, CDR1 is SEHNR and CDR2 is FQNEAQ (reference sequence).

The J gene is TRBJ2-3, the V gene TRBV7-2; tentatively, D is TRBD1 (6 bases). This CDR3 has 15 residues. With 7 bases removed from V and 0 bases from J, the gap between germline ends came to 14 bases. The germline V gene encodes CDR1 SGHTA and CDR2 FQGNSA. CDR3 region: CASTLQGSSTDTQYF. The CDR3 DNA is TGTGCCAGCACCCTGCAGGGGTCTAGCACAGATACGCAGTATTTT.

This clone was detected a few times. This sample includes further DNA sequences coding for the same CDR3. J is TRBJ2-7 and V is TRBV7-8; D may be TRBD1 (6 bases). From germline, CDR1 is SGHVS and CDR2 FQNEAQ. Trimming stripped 5 bases from V and 3 bases from J, with 17 bases between. The CDR3 is 15 amino acids. The CDR3 nucleotides read TGTGCCAGCAGCCCGCCACCGGGACATTACTACGAGCAGTACTTC. Translated: CASSPPPGHYYEQYF.

The chain combines TRBV5-4 with TRBJ2-2, with 9 bases fitting TRBD1. Germline V gives CDR1 SGHNT, CDR2 YYREEE (reference sequence). CDR3 size: 15 residues. The J segment lost 6 bases and the V segment lost 4 bases, leaving 7 bases of the junction unmatched. CDR3 nucleotide sequence: TGTGCCAGCAGCCCGGGGACAGGGTACCCCGGGGAGCTGTTTTTT. Translation gives CASSPGTGYPGELFF.

This chain links TRBV11-2 with TRBJ2-6; D may be TRBD2 (5 bases). This CDR3 is 16 amino acids long. Germline values: CDR1 SGHAT, CDR2 FQNNGV. Trimming took 4 bases from V and 0 from J, leaving 10 bases between them. The CDR3 here is CASSSRLPSGANVLTF. CDR3 sequence (DNA): TGTGCCAGCAGCTCCCGACTACCCTCTGGGGCCAACGTCCTGACTTTC.

This chain connects TRBV19 to TRBJ2-4, with 9 positions matching TRBD1. Germline V lookup: CDR1 LNHDA, CDR2 SQIVND (reference sequence). The CDR3 runs to 15 residues. The V segment lost 5 bases and the J segment 4 bases; nucleotides outside the gene matches: 6. CDR3 residues: CASSSPGTGKNIQYF. The CDR3 bases are TGTGCCAGTAGTTCTCCCGGGACAGGGAAAAACATTCAGTACTTC.

The chain links TRBV11-3 to TRBJ2-1; D call uncertain. The length of the CDR3 is 11 residues. V was pared by 5 bases and J by 5 bases, with 4 bases between. CDR1 and CDR2 (germline): SGHNT, YENEEA. The CDR3 is CASSQNNEQFF. The CDR3 DNA reads as TGTGCCAGCAGCCAGAACAATGAGCAGTTCTTC.

The chain recombines TRBV6-4 with TRBJ2-1, with a tentative D call TRBD2 (6 bases). The CDR3 runs 15 residues. The ends were cut back, 0 bases at V and 0 bases at J, with 6 bases in the middle. Germline V gene data show CDR1 as MRHNA and CDR2 as SNTAGT. CDR3 coding DNA: TGTGCCAGCAGTGACTCTAGCGGCTCCTACAATGAGCAGTTCTTC. Translated, it gives CASSDSSGSYNEQFF.

The chain employs TRBV23-1 and TRBJ1-2, with TRBD1 matching over 8 bases. TRBV23-1 is sorted into the ORF group, with uncertain function. V gave up 7 bases and J gave up 8 bases; unmatched junction bases: 9. This CDR3 has 13 residues. The DNA for the CDR3 is TGCGCCAGCATCCGGACAGGGAGATGGGGCTACACCTTC. Amino acid sequence: CASIRTGRWGYTF.

In its sample, this clone was seen a few times. The rearrangement uses TRBV11-1 and TRBJ2-1, with 7 bases identical to TRBD1. Per germline, CDR1 SGHAT and CDR2 FQDESV (reference sequence). The CDR3 loop spans 16 amino acids. V was pared by 0 bases and J by 13 bases, with 15 bases of the junction left unmatched. CDR3: CASSLAVGQRRSDQFF. CDR3 DNA: TGTGCCAGCAGCTTAGCGGTGGGACAGCGCCGGTCGGATCAGTTCTTC.

The chain carries TRBV6-6 and TRBJ1-5, with 7 bases that match TRBD1. The CDR3 has 15 residues. Per germline, CDR1 MNHNY and CDR2 SVGAGI (reference sequence). V was clipped by 6 bases and J by 2 bases; unmatched bases: 7. The CDR3 sequence is CASRPRGSGNQPQHF. Written as DNA, the CDR3 is TGTGCCAGCAGGCCCAGGGGGAGCGGCAATCAGCCCCAGCATTTT.